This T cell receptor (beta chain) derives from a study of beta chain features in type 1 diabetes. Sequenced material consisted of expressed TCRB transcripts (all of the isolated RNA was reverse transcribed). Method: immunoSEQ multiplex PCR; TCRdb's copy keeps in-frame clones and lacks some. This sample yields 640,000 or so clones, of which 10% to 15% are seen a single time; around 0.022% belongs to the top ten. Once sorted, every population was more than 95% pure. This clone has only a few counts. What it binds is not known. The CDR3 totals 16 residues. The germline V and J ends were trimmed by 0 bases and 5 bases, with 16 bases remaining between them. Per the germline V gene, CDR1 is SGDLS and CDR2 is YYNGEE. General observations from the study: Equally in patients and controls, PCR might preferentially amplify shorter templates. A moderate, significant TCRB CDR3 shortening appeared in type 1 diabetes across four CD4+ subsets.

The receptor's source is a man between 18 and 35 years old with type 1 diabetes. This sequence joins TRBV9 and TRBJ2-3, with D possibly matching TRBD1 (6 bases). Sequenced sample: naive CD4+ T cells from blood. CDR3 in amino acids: CASSVETTGRGDTQYF. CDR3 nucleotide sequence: TGTGCCAGCAGCGTAGAGACCACGGGCAGGGGAGATACGCAGTATTTT.